Included here is one T cell receptor (beta chain) sequence, with context. The entry originates in a study of shared clonotypes between healthy human individuals. The germline gives CDR1 SGHTS, CDR2 YDEGEE. Trimming took off 3 bases at V and 1 base at J, with 12 bases between the two ends. CDR3 length: 15 amino acids. TCRdb keeps only in-frame clones here, not all; method: immunoSEQ multiplex PCR. This sample has roughly 700,000 clones; 74% occur once, and the top ten carry about 1.8%. The chain recombines TRBV5-8 with TRBJ2-3; possibly TRBD1 for D (6 bases). Sequenced material: memory CD4+ T cells sorted from blood. Subset meaning: CD45RA-negative fraction. The sequence was collected from a woman between 25 and 40 years old in good health. This CDR3 is CASSSPGHRTDTQYF. The CDR3 DNA sequence: TGTGCCAGCAGCTCGCCGGGACACCGCACAGATACGCAGTATTTT.